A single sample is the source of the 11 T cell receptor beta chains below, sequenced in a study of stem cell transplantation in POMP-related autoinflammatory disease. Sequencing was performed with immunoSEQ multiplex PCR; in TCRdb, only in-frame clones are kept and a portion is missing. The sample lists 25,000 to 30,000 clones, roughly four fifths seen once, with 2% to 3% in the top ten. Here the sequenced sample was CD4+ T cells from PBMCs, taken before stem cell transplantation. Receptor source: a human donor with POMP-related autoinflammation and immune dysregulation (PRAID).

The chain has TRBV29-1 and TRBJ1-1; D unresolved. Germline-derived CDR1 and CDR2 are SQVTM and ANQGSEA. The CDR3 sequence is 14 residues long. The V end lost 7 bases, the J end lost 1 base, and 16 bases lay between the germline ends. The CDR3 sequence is CSAEDQAKNTEAFF. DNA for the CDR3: TGCAGCGCCGAGGACCAGGCGAAGAACACTGAAGCTTTCTTT.

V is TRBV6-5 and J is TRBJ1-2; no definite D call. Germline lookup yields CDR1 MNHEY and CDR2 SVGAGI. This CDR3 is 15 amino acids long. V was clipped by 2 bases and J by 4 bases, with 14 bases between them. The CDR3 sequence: CASSYPLVHGYGYTF. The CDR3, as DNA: TGTGCCAGCAGTTACCCTCTCGTCCATGGCTATGGCTACACCTTC.

The CDR3: CASSPTGQGRGYTF. The CDR3 coding sequence is TGTGCCAGCTCACCAACGGGACAGGGAAGGGGCTACACCTTC. This rearrangement joins TRBV18 to TRBJ1-2, with TRBD1 matching over 9 bases. The length of the CDR3 is 14 residues. Looked up from germline, CDR1 is KGHSH and CDR2 is LQKENI. V shed 2 bases, J shed 8 bases, and the junction held 6 bases outside the gene matches.

This CDR3 is CASSKTLAGGQFYNEQFF. The CDR3 coding sequence is TGTGCCAGCAGCAAAACCCTAGCGGGAGGCCAATTTTACAATGAGCAGTTCTTC. This chain uses TRBV21-1 with TRBJ2-1; TRBD2 is the table's D call, not checked against the DNA. TRBV21-1 counts as a pseudogene. The CDR3 has 18 residues.

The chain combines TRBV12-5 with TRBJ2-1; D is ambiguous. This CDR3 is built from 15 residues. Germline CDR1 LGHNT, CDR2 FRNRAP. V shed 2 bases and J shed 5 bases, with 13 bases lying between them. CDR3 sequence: CASGLFPHRDNEQFF. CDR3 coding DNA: TGTGCTAGTGGTTTGTTCCCACACCGGGACAATGAGCAGTTCTTC.

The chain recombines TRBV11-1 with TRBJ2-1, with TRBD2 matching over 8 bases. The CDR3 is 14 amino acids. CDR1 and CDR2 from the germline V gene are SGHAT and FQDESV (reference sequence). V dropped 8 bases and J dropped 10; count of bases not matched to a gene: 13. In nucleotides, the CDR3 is TGTGCCAGCCTCGCCGGGACTAGTCCTTGGGAGCAGTTCTTC. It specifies CASLAGTSPWEQFF.

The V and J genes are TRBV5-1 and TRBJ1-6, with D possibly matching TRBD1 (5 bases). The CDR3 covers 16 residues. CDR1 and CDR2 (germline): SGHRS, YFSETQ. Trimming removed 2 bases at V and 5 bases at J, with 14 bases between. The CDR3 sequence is CASSLQGQTNNSPLHF. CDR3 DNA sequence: TGCGCCAGCAGCTTACAAGGACAAACTAATAATTCACCCCTCCACTTT.

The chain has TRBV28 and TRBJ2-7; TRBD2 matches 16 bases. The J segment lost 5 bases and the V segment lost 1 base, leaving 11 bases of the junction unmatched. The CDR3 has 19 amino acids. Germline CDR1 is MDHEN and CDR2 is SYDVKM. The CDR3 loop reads CASSLSTGGTSGRVNEQYF. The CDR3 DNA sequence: TGTGCCAGCAGTTTATCGACAGGAGGGACTAGCGGGAGGGTAAACGAGCAGTACTTC.

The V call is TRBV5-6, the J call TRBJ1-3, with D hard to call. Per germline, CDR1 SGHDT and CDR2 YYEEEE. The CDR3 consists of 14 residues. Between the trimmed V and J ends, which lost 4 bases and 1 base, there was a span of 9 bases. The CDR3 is CASSRDNSGNTIYF. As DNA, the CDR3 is TGTGCCAGCAGCCGTGACAATTCTGGAAACACCATATATTTT. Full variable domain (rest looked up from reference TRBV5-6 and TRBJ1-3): DAGVTQSPTHLIKTRGQQVTLRCSPKSGHDTVSWYQQALGQGPQFIFQYYEEEERQRGNFPDRFSGHQFPNYSSELNVNALLLGDSALYLCASSRDNSGNTIYFGEGSWLTVV.

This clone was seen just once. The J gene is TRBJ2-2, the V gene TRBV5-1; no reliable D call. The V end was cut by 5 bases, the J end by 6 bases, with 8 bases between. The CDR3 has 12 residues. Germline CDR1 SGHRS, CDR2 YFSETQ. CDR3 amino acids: CASRASAGELFF. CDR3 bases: TGCGCCAGCAGGGCATCGGCCGGGGAGCTGTTTTTT.

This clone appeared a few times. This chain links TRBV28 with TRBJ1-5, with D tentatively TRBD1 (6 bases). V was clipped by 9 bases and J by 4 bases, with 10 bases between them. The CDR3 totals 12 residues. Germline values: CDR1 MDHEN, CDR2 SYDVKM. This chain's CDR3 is CASNTGNQPQHF. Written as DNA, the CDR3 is TGTGCCAGTAACACAGGGAATCAGCCCCAGCATTTT. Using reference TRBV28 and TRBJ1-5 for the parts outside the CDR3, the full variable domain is DVKVTQSSRYLVKRTGEKVFLECVQDMDHENMFWYRQDPGLGLRLIYFSYDVKMKEKGDIPEGYSVSREKKERFSLILESASTNQTSMYLCASNTGNQPQHFGDGTRLSIL.